A single sample gave rise to the 26 T cell receptor beta chains below, sequenced in a study of T cell responses to AZD1222 COVID-19 vaccine. Sequencing was performed with immunoSEQ multiplex PCR; in TCRdb, only in-frame clones are kept and a portion is missing. The sample has fewer than 150,000 clones; 90% to 95% are singletons. Here the sequenced sample was peripheral blood, taken on day 0 of AZD1222 vaccination. The receptors were gathered from an adult in good health.

The chain links TRBV20-1 to TRBJ1-3; no clear D gene. CDR3 length equals 14 residues. V was shortened by 3 bases and J by 0 bases, with 9 bases between the two germline ends. CDR1 is DFQATT and CDR2 is SNEGSKA in the germline V gene (reference sequence). This chain's CDR3 is CSASSPSSGNTIYF. The CDR3 DNA is TGCAGTGCTAGTTCGCCCAGCTCTGGAAACACCATATATTTT.

V is TRBV5-4 and J is TRBJ1-2; 8 bases are shared with TRBD1. After removal of 4 bases from V and 5 bases from J, the junction contained 10 bases not matched to a gene. Germline V gene lookup returns CDR1 SGHNT and CDR2 YYREEE (reference sequence). The CDR3 totals 15 residues. CDR3 region: CASSLQQGGGYGYTF. The CDR3 DNA sequence: TGTGCCAGCAGCCTCCAACAGGGGGGAGGATATGGCTACACCTTC. The complete variable domain, with remaining parts taken from reference TRBV5-4 and TRBJ1-2, reads ETGVTQSPTHLIKTRGQQVTLRCSSQSGHNTVSWYQQALGQGPQFIFQYYREEENGRGNFPPRFSGLQFPNYSSELNVNALELDDSALYLCASSLQQGGGYGYTFGSGTRLTVV.

This chain links TRBV4-2 with TRBJ1-5; D may be TRBD1 (5 bases). Germline V CDR1 and CDR2: LGHNA, YNFKEQ. V was shortened by 2 bases and J by 4 bases, with 12 bases between the two germline ends. The CDR3 covers 15 residues. The CDR3 sequence is CASSQLWDVNQPQHF. For the CDR3, the DNA is TGTGCCAGCAGCCAACTATGGGACGTAAATCAGCCCCAGCATTTT.

The J gene is TRBJ2-5, the V gene TRBV7-3; 8 nucleotides agree with TRBD1. CDR3 length: 15 residues. In germline, CDR1 is SGHTA, CDR2 FQGTGA. The V gene end was trimmed by 0 bases and the J gene end by 4 bases; junction bases not matched to a gene: 4. CDR3 in amino acids: CASSLTDREGETQYF. The CDR3 DNA reads TGTGCCAGCAGCTTAACGGACAGGGAAGGAGAGACCCAGTACTTC.

The V gene is TRBV12-3 or TRBV12-4, the J gene TRBJ2-5; D assignment may be TRBD1 or TRBD2 (5 bases each). CDR3 length: 11 amino acids. The ends were cut back, 6 bases at V and 4 bases at J, with 6 bases in the middle. The CDR3 coding sequence is TGTGCCAGCAGGGGACGAGAGACCCAGTACTTC. Its protein is CASRGRETQYF.

This clone appeared a single time. The chain employs TRBV19 and TRBJ2-3; 10 bases match TRBD2. The CDR3 is 15 amino acids. Germline lookup yields CDR1 LNHDA and CDR2 SQIVND (reference sequence). With V trimmed by 1 base and J by 5 bases, 3 bases remained unmatched. The CDR3 here is CASSIGSGRQDTQYF. The CDR3 region has the DNA TGTGCCAGTAGTATAGGTAGCGGGAGGCAAGATACGCAGTATTTT.

The chain uses TRBV28 and TRBJ1-5; possibly TRBD1 for D (5 bases). There are 17 residues in the CDR3. From germline, CDR1 is MDHEN and CDR2 SYDVKM. The ends were cut back, 5 bases at V and 7 bases at J, with 24 bases in the middle. DNA for the CDR3: TGTGCCAGCAGTACTCTTCTTCCGGGGCAGCTCCACCAGCCCCAGCATTTT. It codes for CASSTLLPGQLHQPQHF.

This rearrangement joins TRBV4-1 to TRBJ2-3; 7 bases agree with TRBD2. J gave up 14 bases and V 4 bases, and 15 bases lay outside the gene matches. The germline V gene encodes CDR1 MGHRA and CDR2 YSYEKL. CDR3 length equals 14 residues. CDR3 residues: CASSRGLLSGLGYF. The DNA of the CDR3 is TGCGCCAGCAGCCGGGGACTTCTTAGCGGGTTGGGGTATTTT.

This chain uses TRBV28 with TRBJ1-1; D possibly corresponds to TRBD1 (6 bases). The CDR3 has 13 residues. V lost 2 bases and J lost 4, with 8 bases in between. The V gene's germline CDR1 is MDHEN and CDR2 SYDVKM. CDR3 amino acids: CASSLQGTTEAFF. Written as DNA, the CDR3 is TGTGCCAGCAGTTTACAGGGGACCACTGAAGCTTTCTTT.

V is TRBV15 and J is TRBJ1-1, with D unclear. Germline V lookup: CDR1 LNHNV, CDR2 YYDKDF (reference sequence). The length of the CDR3 is 15 residues. V lost 1 base to trimming and J lost 2 bases, with 11 bases between them. CDR3 in DNA: TGTGCCACCAGCAGAGGCAATAGAGTCAACACTGAAGCTTTCTTT. Its translation: CATSRGNRVNTEAFF.

V is TRBV5-6 and J is TRBJ1-2, with D unclear. Germline values: CDR1 SGHDT, CDR2 YYEEEE. Trimming took off 2 bases at V and 7 bases at J, with 9 bases between the two ends. The CDR3 totals 12 residues. The CDR3 coding sequence is TGTGCCAGCAGCTTCGGAGCGGTTGGCTACACCTTC. This encodes CASSFGAVGYTF.

The gene calls are TRBV6-5 and TRBJ1-1; tentatively, D is TRBD1 (5 bases). V dropped 0 bases and J dropped 4 bases, with 12 bases sitting between them. Germline loops: CDR1 MNHEY, CDR2 SVGAGI. This CDR3 has 15 amino acids. The CDR3, as DNA: TGTGCCAGCAGTTACTCAAGGCAGGGCCTCACTGAAGCTTTCTTT. Encoded protein: CASSYSRQGLTEAFF.

The chain couples TRBV4-1 to TRBJ2-7; D call uncertain. CDR1 is MGHRA and CDR2 is YSYEKL in the germline V gene. The CDR3 has 16 residues. V was cut by 2 bases and J by 6 bases, with 20 bases left in between. The CDR3 sequence: CASSQFPGGAIGEQYF. The CDR3 region has the DNA TGCGCCAGCAGCCAATTCCCAGGTGGCGCGATCGGCGAGCAGTACTTC.

CDR3 protein: CASSQAGTYNEQFF. The CDR3 nucleotides read TGTGCCAGCTCACAAGCGGGCACATACAATGAGCAGTTCTTC. The chain uses TRBV18 and TRBJ2-1, with a possible D match to TRBD2 (6 bases). Trimming cost V 4 bases and J 4 bases, with 11 bases left between them. CDR1 is KGHSH and CDR2 is LQKENI in the germline V gene. The CDR3 has 14 residues.

The chain links TRBV7-3 to TRBJ2-3; the D is unclear. Germline CDR1 SGHTA, CDR2 FQGTGA. CDR3 size: 14 residues. Trimming pared 5 bases from V and 0 bases from J, leaving 9 bases between. This chain's CDR3 is CASSPDGSTDTQYF. The CDR3, as DNA: TGTGCCAGCAGCCCGGACGGTAGCACAGATACGCAGTATTTT. The full variable domain, completed using reference TRBV7-3 and TRBJ2-3, is GAGVSQTPSNKVTEKGKYVELRCDPISGHTALYWYRQSLGQGPEFLIYFQGTGAADDSGLPNDRFFAVRPEGSVSTLKIQRTERGDSAVYLCASSPDGSTDTQYFGPGTRLTVL.

V and J are TRBV3-1 (or the pseudogene TRBV3-2) and TRBJ2-3; 8 bases match TRBD1. The junction had 2 bases not matched to a gene; V was cut back by 0 bases and J by 3 bases. Germline V gene sequence: CDR1 LGHDT, CDR2 YNNKEL (reference sequence). The CDR3 has 15 residues. CDR3 DNA: TGTGCCAGCAGCCAAGAATGGGACAGGACAGATACGCAGTATTTT. As protein: CASSQEWDRTDTQYF.

CDR3 coding DNA: TGTGCCAGCAGTGACGGGGGCAACTACGAGCAGTACTTC. Translation gives CASSDGGNYEQYF. The rearrangement uses TRBV6-1 and TRBJ2-7, with D possibly being TRBD1 or TRBD2 (6 bases each). The CDR3 is 13 amino acids. V dropped 3 bases and J dropped 3 bases, with 9 bases sitting between them. Germline V gene lookup returns CDR1 MNHNS and CDR2 SASEGT.

This chain connects TRBV9 to TRBJ2-3; possible D gene TRBD2, 6 bases. The CDR3 contains 14 residues. Germline CDR1 reads SGDLS; CDR2 reads YYNGEE. The V end lost 0 bases, the J end lost 8 bases, and 13 bases lay between the germline ends. The CDR3: CASSVDGGLGTQYF. CDR3 coding DNA: TGTGCCAGCAGCGTAGATGGGGGGTTGGGTACGCAGTATTTT.

The chain uses TRBV6-1 and TRBJ2-7, with D maybe TRBD2 (5 bases). This CDR3 spans 17 amino acids. Germline CDR1 is MNHNS and CDR2 is SASEGT. Trimming removed 4 bases from V and 7 bases from J, with 26 bases in between. CDR3 protein: CASSGSPPAGVRREQYF. CDR3 in DNA: TGTGCCAGCAGTGGTTCCCCTCCAGCCGGAGTAAGGAGGGAGCAGTACTTC.

This clone has a handful of counts. This rearrangement joins TRBV5-4 to TRBJ1-1; TRBD1 aligns across 12 bases. There are 18 residues in the CDR3. Trimming removed 4 bases from V and 4 bases from J; junction bases left unmatched: 14. CDR1 is SGHNT and CDR2 is YYREEE in the germline V gene (reference sequence). CDR3 protein: CASSPASGTGGSGTEAFF. DNA for the CDR3: TGTGCCAGCAGCCCCGCTTCCGGGACAGGGGGCTCGGGCACTGAAGCTTTCTTT.

This rearrangement joins TRBV9 to TRBJ1-4, with 8 nucleotides matching TRBD1. CDR1 and CDR2 from the germline V gene are SGDLS and YYNGEE. The CDR3 has 13 amino acids. V shed 7 bases and J 10 bases; nucleotides not matched to a gene: 9. The DNA for the CDR3 is TGTGCCAGCGGCGAGACAGGGGACGGAAAACTGTTTTTT. Translating it yields CASGETGDGKLFF.

The chain combines TRBV5-8 with TRBJ1-2; weak D call: TRBD1 (5 bases). This CDR3 is built from 13 residues. The V and J ends lost 4 bases and 8 bases respectively, with 15 bases between them. Germline V lookup: CDR1 SGHTS, CDR2 YDEGEE. The CDR3 coding sequence is TGTGCCAGCAGCCGGACACCCCTCGAGGGCTACACCTTC. Translation: CASSRTPLEGYTF.

V and J are TRBV28 and TRBJ2-5; no definite D call. The CDR3 loop spans 15 amino acids. Trimming stripped 4 bases from V and 2 bases from J, with 14 bases between. CDR1 is MDHEN and CDR2 is SYDVKM in the germline V gene. For the CDR3, the DNA is TGTGCCAGCAGTTACGGAGCCCGTCCTCAAGAGACCCAGTACTTC. As protein: CASSYGARPQETQYF.

The V call is TRBV7-6, the J call TRBJ1-5; TRBD1 might be the D (5 bases). V lost 1 base, J lost 4 bases, and 8 bases lay in between. Germline CDR1 is SGHVS and CDR2 is FNYEAQ. The CDR3 has 14 amino acids. The CDR3: CASSLGSGNQPQHF. Here the CDR3 DNA reads TGTGCCAGCAGCTTAGGGTCAGGGAATCAGCCCCAGCATTTT. Looking up the rest from reference TRBV7-6 and TRBJ1-5 gives the full variable domain: GAGVSQSPRYKVTKRGQDVALRCDPISGHVSLYWYRQALGQGPEFLTYFNYEAQQDKSGLPNDRFSAERPEGSISTLTIQRTEQRDSAMYRCASSLGSGNQPQHFGDGTRLSIL.

A single count supports this clone. V and J are TRBV5-1 and TRBJ1-1, with 7 positions matching TRBD1. V was pared by 0 bases and J by 14 bases, with 13 bases of the junction left unmatched. The CDR3 length is 14 residues. From germline, CDR1 is SGHRS and CDR2 YFSETQ. The DNA of the CDR3 is TGCGCCAGCAGCTTGGATAAGAGCAGGACAGGAGGGTTCTTT. It specifies CASSLDKSRTGGFF.

The chain employs TRBV27 and TRBJ2-7; D might be TRBD1 (5 bases). This CDR3 has 13 residues. Germline CDR1 and CDR2: MNHEY and SMNVEV (reference sequence). V lost 6 bases to trimming and J lost 1 base, with 10 bases between them. CDR3 protein: CASSEQASYEQYF. DNA for the CDR3: TGTGCCAGCAGCGAACAGGCTTCCTACGAGCAGTACTTC.